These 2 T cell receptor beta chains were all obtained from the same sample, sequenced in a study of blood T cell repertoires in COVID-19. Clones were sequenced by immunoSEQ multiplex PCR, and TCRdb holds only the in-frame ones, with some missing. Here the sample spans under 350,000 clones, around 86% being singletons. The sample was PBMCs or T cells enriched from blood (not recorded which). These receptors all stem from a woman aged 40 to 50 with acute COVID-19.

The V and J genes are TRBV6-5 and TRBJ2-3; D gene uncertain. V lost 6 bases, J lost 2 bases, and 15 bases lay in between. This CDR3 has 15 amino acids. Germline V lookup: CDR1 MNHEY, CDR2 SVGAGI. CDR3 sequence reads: CASRAGGPPTDTQYF. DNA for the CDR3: TGTGCCAGCAGGGCCGGTGGGCCCCCCACAGATACGCAGTATTTT.

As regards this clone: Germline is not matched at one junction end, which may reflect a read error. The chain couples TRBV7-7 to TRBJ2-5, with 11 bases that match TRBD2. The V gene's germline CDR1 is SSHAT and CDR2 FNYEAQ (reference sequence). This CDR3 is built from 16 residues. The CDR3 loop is CASSPMGTSGRETQYF. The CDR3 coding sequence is TGTGCTAGCAGCCCTATGGGAACTAGCGGGAGAGAGACCCAGTACTTC.